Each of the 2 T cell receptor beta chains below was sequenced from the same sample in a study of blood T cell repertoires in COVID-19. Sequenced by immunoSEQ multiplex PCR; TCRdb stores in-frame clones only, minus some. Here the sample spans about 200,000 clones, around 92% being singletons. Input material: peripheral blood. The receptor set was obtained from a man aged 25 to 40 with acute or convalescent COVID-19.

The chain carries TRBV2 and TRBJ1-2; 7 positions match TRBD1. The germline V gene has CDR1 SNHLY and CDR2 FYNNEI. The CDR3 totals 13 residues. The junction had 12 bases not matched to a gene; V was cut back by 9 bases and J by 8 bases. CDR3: CASRNRGPRGYTF. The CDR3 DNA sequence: TGTGCCAGTCGAAACAGGGGCCCTCGGGGCTACACCTTC.

CDR3 sequence reads: CASSHLGANSPLHF. CDR3 coding DNA: TGTGCCAGCAGCCACTTGGGGGCTAATTCACCCCTCCACTTT. The rearrangement joins TRBV3-1 (or the pseudogene TRBV3-2) to TRBJ1-6; tentatively, D is TRBD1 (6 bases). In germline, CDR1 is LGHDT, CDR2 YNNKEL (reference sequence). V shed 3 bases and J shed 6 bases, with 9 bases lying between them. This CDR3 has 14 amino acids.